Below are 17 T cell receptor beta chains sequenced from a single sample in a study of T-cell reconstitution after alpha-beta-depleted transplantation in children. Preparation of the TCRbeta library was carried out with unique molecular identifiers. One entry per CDR3 protein results from TCRdb running MiXCR on the PCR reads. The sample lists under 300,000 distinct CDR3 sequences; around a tenth were seen once. The specimen was peripheral blood, collected 180 days after TCRalphabeta/CD19-depleted stem cell transplant. Receptors were obtained from a male patient between 2 and 15 years old who had a stem cell transplant for chronic granulomatous disease, so the T cells may come from the graft donor.

This clonotype was detected many times. The chain has TRBV5-5 and TRBJ2-7; D uncertain. This CDR3 has 14 amino acids. Trimming removed 4 bases at V and 2 bases at J, with 13 bases between. Germline assignment: CDR1 SGHKS and CDR2 YYEKEE (reference sequence). CDR3 sequence (DNA): TGTGCCAGCAGCCCTGACTGGAGTACCTACGAGCAGTACTTC. It specifies CASSPDWSTYEQYF.

This clonotype was recorded a few times. This sequence joins TRBV19 and TRBJ2-1; the match to TRBD1 covers 7 bases. Germline-derived CDR1 and CDR2 are LNHDA and SQIVND (reference sequence). Unmatched junction bases numbered 0, after V lost 4 bases and J lost 3 bases. The CDR3 contains 13 residues. The CDR3 DNA follows: TGTGCCAGTAGTAGGGACAGCTACAATGAGCAGTTCTTC. It specifies CASSRDSYNEQFF.

This clonotype has ten or more counts. This chain links TRBV15 with TRBJ2-7, with 8 bases matching TRBD1. The CDR3 spans 17 residues. The germline CDR1 and CDR2 sequences are LNHNV and YYDKDF (reference sequence). V lost 1 base, J lost 3 bases, and 11 bases stayed unmatched. The CDR3 bases are TGTGCCACCAGCAGAGTTCTGTTTTTTGACAGGGGCTACGAGCAGTACTTC. Its protein is CATSRVLFFDRGYEQYF.

This clonotype occurred many times. The chain is built from TRBV20-1 and TRBJ2-3, with TRBD2 matching 8 bases. J was trimmed by 2 bases and V by 3 bases; bases with no gene match: 4. From germline, CDR1 is DFQATT and CDR2 SNEGSKA (reference sequence). The CDR3 loop spans 14 amino acids. This CDR3 reads CSASPGGFTDTQYF. CDR3 bases: TGCAGTGCTAGTCCGGGAGGGTTCACAGATACGCAGTATTTT.

V usage is TRBV14 and J usage is TRBJ2-1; possibly TRBD2 for D (6 bases). With 3 bases removed from V and 3 bases from J, the gap between germline ends came to 18 bases. This CDR3 comprises 17 residues. Germline CDR1 and CDR2: SGHDN and FVKESK. CDR3 bases: TGTGCCAGCAGCCATACACTGGGACTGTTTTTCTACAATGAGCAGTTCTTC. It encodes CASSHTLGLFFYNEQFF.

This clonotype appeared a few times. The chain links TRBV28 to TRBJ1-1, with D perhaps TRBD1 (5 bases). The CDR3 sequence is 15 residues long. Trimming pared 3 bases from V and 1 base from J, leaving 12 bases between. CDR1 MDHEN and CDR2 SYDVKM come from the germline V gene. The CDR3 DNA is TGTGCCAGCAGTTTTCGGGGCCTCGGGAACACTGAAGCTTTCTTT. Its protein product is CASSFRGLGNTEAFF.

This chain joins TRBV4-3 and TRBJ2-2; 10 bases agree with TRBD2. CDR1 LGHNA and CDR2 YSLEER come from the germline V gene. CDR3 length: 18 amino acids. V dropped 3 bases and J dropped 6; count of bases not matched to a gene: 13. CDR3 sequence (DNA): TGCGCCAGCAGCCAGGGGTGGGGAGCGGGGGGGCCGGCCGGGGAGCTGTTTTTT. The encoded protein is CASSQGWGAGGPAGELFF.

This clonotype appeared many times. The genes are TRBV7-2 and TRBJ2-3; D is undetermined. The ends were cut back, 5 bases at V and 4 bases at J, with 7 bases in the middle. The CDR3 sequence is 12 residues long. Germline assignment: CDR1 SGHTA and CDR2 FQGNSA. This CDR3 is CASSPRADTQYF. In DNA form, the CDR3 reads TGTGCCAGCAGCCCCCGTGCAGATACGCAGTATTTT.

V is TRBV7-2 and J is TRBJ1-5, with D perhaps matching TRBD1 (5 bases). The germline CDR1 and CDR2 sequences are SGHTA and FQGNSA. The V gene lost 2 bases and the J gene lost 6 bases, with 8 bases spanning the gap. The length of the CDR3 is 13 residues. The CDR3 sequence is CASSLIRVQPQHF. CDR3 nucleotide sequence: TGTGCCAGCAGCTTAATCAGGGTTCAGCCCCAGCATTTT.

The V call is TRBV20-1, the J call TRBJ2-7, with D perhaps matching TRBD2 (6 bases). Germline loops: CDR1 DFQATT, CDR2 SNEGSKA (reference sequence). The CDR3 has 13 residues. Trimming removed 6 bases from V and 5 bases from J, with 17 bases in between. The CDR3 DNA reads TGCAGTGCCCGTCGGAGGGGCTTCCACGAGCAGTACTTC. Translating gives CSARRRGFHEQYF.

This clonotype was picked up many times. The V and J genes are TRBV2 and TRBJ1-5, with unresolved D. The germline V gene has CDR1 SNHLY and CDR2 FYNNEI. The CDR3 is made up of 12 amino acids. With 6 bases removed from V and 2 bases from J, the gap between germline ends came to 5 bases. The CDR3 nucleotides read TGTGCCAGCAGGTGGGGCAATCAGCCCCAGCATTTT. It specifies CASRWGNQPQHF.

The sample holds many counts of this clonotype. V is TRBV28 and J is TRBJ1-3; 7 bases agree with TRBD1. This CDR3 is 14 amino acids long. The V gene's germline CDR1 is MDHEN and CDR2 SYDVKM. Trimming took 5 bases from V and 3 from J; bases not matched to a gene: 4. CDR3 nucleotides: TGTGCCAGCAGTCTAGGGGACAGTGGAAACACCATATATTTT. Its protein is CASSLGDSGNTIYF.

This clonotype was counted at least ten times. This rearrangement joins TRBV12-3 or TRBV12-4 to TRBJ1-5, with 10 bases matching TRBD1. This CDR3 is 16 amino acids long. V trimming: 2 bases; J trimming: 5 bases; junction bases outside the gene matches: 6. The CDR3 loop is CASSLLMGQGHQPQHF. The DNA for the CDR3 is TGTGCCAGCAGTTTACTCATGGGACAGGGGCATCAGCCCCAGCATTTT.

The sample holds many counts of this clonotype. The chain joins TRBV5-1 to TRBJ1-2; TRBD1 agrees at 7 bases. V was pared by 1 base and J by 4 bases, with 4 bases of the junction left unmatched. CDR3 length equals 14 residues. Germline CDR1 reads SGHRS; CDR2 reads YFSETQ. The CDR3 DNA follows: TGCGCCAGCAGCTTGTCTACAGGGGTCTATGGCTACACCTTC. Protein product: CASSLSTGVYGYTF.

There are many counts of this clonotype. A much larger clone lies a single base off, so this may be a read error. The chain has TRBV6-1 and TRBJ2-3, with 9 bases fitting TRBD2. CDR1 is MNHNS, CDR2 SASEGT, per germline. The CDR3 consists of 14 residues. Trimming cost V 6 bases and J 1 base; bases outside gene matches: 2. CDR3 sequence (DNA): TGTGCCAGCAGGATAGCGGGAGGCACAGATACGCAGTATTTT. Translating gives CASRIAGGTDTQYF.

The table lists this clonotype with many counts. V is TRBV4-3 and J is TRBJ2-2, with 9 positions matching TRBD1. The CDR3 is made up of 18 amino acids. Germline V gene lookup returns CDR1 LGHNA and CDR2 YSLEER. The V segment lost 2 bases and the J segment 6 bases; nucleotides outside the gene matches: 13. CDR3 in amino acids: CASSQHWGGQGSAGELFF. Here the CDR3 DNA reads TGCGCCAGCAGCCAACATTGGGGGGGACAGGGAAGTGCCGGGGAGCTGTTTTTT.

On this clonotype itself: A clone one base away is much larger, so this may be a read error. Here the CDR3 reads CASSQEAGGTNFQYF. The DNA for the CDR3 is TGCGCCAGCAGCCAAGAAGCAGGGGGGACAAACTTTCAGTACTTC. The V call is TRBV4-3, the J call TRBJ2-4, with D possibly TRBD1 on 7 matching bases. The CDR3 spans 15 residues. Germline V lookup: CDR1 LGHNA, CDR2 YSLEER.